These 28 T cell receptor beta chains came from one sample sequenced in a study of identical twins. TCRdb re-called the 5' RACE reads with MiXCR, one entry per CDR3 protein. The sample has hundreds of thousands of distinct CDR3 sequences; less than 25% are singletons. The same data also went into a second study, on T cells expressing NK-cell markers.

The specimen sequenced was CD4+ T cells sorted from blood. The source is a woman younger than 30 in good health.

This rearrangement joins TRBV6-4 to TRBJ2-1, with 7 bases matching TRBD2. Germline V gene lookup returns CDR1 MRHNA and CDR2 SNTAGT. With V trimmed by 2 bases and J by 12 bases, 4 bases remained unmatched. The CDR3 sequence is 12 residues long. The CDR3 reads CASSDRGRGQFF. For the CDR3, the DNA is TGTGCCAGCAGTGACCGTGGGAGGGGGCAGTTCTTC.

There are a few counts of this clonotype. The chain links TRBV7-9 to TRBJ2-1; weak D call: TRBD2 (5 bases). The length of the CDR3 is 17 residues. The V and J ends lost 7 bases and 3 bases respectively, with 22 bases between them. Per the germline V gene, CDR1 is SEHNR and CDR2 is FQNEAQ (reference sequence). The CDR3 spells CASTPIRWTSNYNEQFF. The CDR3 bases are TGTGCCAGCACCCCTATCCGGTGGACTTCAAACTACAATGAGCAGTTCTTC. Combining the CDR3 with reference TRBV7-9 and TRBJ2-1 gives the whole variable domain DTGVSQNPRHKITKRGQNVTFRCDPISEHNRLYWYRQTLGQGPEFLTYFQNEAQLEKSRLLSDRFSAERPKGSFSTLEIQRTEQGDSAMYLCASTPIRWTSNYNEQFFGPGTRLTVL.

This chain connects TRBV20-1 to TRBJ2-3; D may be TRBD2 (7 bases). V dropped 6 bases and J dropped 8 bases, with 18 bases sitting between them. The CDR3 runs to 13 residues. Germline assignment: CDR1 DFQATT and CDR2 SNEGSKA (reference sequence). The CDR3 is CSAIPGGRGTQYF. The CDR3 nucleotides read TGCAGTGCAATCCCCGGGGGGCGGGGTACGCAGTATTTT.

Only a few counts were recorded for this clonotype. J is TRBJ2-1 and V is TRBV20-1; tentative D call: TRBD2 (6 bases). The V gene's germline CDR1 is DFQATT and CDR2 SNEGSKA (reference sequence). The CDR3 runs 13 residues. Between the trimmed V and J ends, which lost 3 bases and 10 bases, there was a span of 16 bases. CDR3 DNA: TGCAGTGCTAGCGGGAGTCCCTTCTGGGAGCAGTTCTTC. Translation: CSASGSPFWEQFF.

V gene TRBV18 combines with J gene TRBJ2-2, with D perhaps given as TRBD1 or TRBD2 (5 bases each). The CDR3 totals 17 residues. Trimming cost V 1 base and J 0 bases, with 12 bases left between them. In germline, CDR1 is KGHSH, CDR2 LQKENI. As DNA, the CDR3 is TGTGCCAGCTCACCACAAGGGACCGGGTCGAACACCGGGGAGCTGTTTTTT. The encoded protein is CASSPQGTGSNTGELFF. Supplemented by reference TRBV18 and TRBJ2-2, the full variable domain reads NAGVMQNPRHLVRRRGQEARLRCSPMKGHSHVYWYRQLPEEGLKFMVYLQKENIIDESGMPKERFSAEFPKEGPSILRIQQVVRGDSAAYFCASSPQGTGSNTGELFFGEGSRLTVL.

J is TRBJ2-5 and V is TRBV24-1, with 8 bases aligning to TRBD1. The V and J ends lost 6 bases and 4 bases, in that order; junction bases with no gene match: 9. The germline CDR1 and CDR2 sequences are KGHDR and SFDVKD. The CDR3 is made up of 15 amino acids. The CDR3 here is CATSNTGTGRETQYF. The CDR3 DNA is TGTGCCACCAGTAACACCGGGACAGGACGAGAGACCCAGTACTTC.

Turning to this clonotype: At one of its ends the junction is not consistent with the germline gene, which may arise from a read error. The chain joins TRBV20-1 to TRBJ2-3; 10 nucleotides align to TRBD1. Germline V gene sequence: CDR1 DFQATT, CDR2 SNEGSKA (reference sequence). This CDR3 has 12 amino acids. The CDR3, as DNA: TGTTCGGGAGGGACAGGGGCCGATACGCAGTATTTT. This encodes CSGGTGADTQYF.

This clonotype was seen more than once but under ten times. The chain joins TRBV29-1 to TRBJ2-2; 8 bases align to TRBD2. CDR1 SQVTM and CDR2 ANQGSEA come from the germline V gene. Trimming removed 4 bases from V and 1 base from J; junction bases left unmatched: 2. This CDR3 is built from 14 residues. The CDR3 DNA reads TGCAGCGTTGTGACTAGCGAGAACACCGGGGAGCTGTTTTTT. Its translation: CSVVTSENTGELFF.

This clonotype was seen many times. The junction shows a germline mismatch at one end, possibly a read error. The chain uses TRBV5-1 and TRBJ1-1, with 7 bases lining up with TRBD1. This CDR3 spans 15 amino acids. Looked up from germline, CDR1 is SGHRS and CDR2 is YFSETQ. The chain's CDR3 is CASSSTDRWNAEAFF. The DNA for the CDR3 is TGCGCCAGCAGCAGCACGGACAGGTGGAACGCTGAAGCTTTCTTT.

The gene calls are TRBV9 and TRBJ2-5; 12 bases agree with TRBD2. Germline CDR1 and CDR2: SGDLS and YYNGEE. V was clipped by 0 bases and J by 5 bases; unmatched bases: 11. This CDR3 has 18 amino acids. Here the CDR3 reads CASSVGTSGRIGEETQYF. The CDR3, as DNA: TGTGCCAGCAGCGTAGGAACTAGCGGGAGGATCGGGGAGGAGACCCAGTACTTC. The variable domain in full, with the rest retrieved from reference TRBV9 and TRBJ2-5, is DSGVTQTPKHLITATGQRVTLRCSPRSGDLSVYWYQQSLDQGLQFLIQYYNGEERAKGNILERFSAQQFPDLHSELNLSSLELGDSALYFCASSVGTSGRIGEETQYFGPGTRLLVL.

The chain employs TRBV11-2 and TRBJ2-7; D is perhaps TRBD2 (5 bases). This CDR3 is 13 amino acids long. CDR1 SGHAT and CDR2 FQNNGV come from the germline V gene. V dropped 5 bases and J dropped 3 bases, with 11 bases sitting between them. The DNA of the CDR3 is TGTGCCAGCAGCCCCGGAGGCTACTACGAGCAGTACTTC. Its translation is CASSPGGYYEQYF. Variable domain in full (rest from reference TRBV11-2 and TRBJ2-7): EAGVAQSPRYKIIEKRQSVAFWCNPISGHATLYWYQQILGQGPKLLIQFQNNGVVDDSQLPKDRFSAERLKGVDSTLKIQPAKLEDSAVYLCASSPGGYYEQYFGPGTRLTVT.

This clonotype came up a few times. CDR3 sequence: CASSLMGGLNYGYTF. CDR3 nucleotides: TGTGCCAGCAGCTTGATGGGGGGCCTTAACTATGGCTACACCTTC. The chain has TRBV5-5 and TRBJ1-2; weak D call: TRBD1 (6 bases). CDR3 length: 15 residues. Trimming removed 1 base from V and 1 base from J, with 11 bases in between. Germline loops: CDR1 SGHKS, CDR2 YYEKEE (reference sequence).

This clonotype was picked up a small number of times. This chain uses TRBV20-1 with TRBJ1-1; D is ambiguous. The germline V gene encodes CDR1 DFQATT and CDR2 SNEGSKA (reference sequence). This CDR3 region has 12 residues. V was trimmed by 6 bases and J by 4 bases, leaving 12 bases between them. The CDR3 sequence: CSAQPPGTEAFF. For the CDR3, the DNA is TGCAGTGCCCAACCCCCGGGCACTGAAGCTTTCTTT.

The CDR3 region is CASSLDGRITDTQYF. The CDR3 coding sequence is TGTGCCAGCAGCTTAGACGGGAGGATAACAGATACGCAGTATTTT. V gene TRBV7-2 combines with J gene TRBJ2-3; TRBD2 agrees at 7 bases. The CDR3 length is 15 residues. After removal of 1 base from V and 3 bases from J, the junction contained 4 bases not matched to a gene. Germline-derived CDR1 and CDR2 are SGHTA and FQGNSA.

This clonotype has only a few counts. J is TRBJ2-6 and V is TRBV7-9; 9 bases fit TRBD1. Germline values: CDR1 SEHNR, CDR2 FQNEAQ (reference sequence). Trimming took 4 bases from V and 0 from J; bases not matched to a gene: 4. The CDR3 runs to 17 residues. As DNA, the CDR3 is TGTGCCAGCAGCTCCGGGACAGGGTTCTCTGGGGCCAACGTCCTGACTTTC. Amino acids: CASSSGTGFSGANVLTF.

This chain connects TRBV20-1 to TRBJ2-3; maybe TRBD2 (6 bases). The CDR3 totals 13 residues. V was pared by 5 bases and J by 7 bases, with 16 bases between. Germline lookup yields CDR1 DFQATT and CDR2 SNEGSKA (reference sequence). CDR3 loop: CSAPTYRGNTQYF. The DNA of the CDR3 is TGCAGTGCTCCGACTTACCGGGGGAATACGCAGTATTTT.

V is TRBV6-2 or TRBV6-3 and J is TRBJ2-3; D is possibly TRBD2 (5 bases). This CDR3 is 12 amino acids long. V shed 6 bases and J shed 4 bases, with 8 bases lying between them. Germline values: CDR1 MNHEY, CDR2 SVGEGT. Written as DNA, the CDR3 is TGTGCCAGCAGGAAGGAGGCAGATACGCAGTATTTT. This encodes CASRKEADTQYF.

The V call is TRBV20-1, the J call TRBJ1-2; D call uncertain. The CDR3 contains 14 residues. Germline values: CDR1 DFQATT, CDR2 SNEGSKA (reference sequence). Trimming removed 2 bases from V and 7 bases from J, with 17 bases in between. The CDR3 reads CSARLRVSPIGYTF. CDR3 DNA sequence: TGCAGTGCTAGACTCCGGGTCTCGCCCATTGGCTACACCTTC.

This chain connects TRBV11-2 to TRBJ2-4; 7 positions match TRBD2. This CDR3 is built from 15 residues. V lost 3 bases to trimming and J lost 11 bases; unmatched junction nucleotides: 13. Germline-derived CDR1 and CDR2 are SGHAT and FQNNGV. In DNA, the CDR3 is TGTGCCAGCAGCTTTGACCCCGCCGGGGAGGGTGTTCAGTACTTC. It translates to CASSFDPAGEGVQYF. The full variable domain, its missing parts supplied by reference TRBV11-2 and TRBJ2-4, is EAGVAQSPRYKIIEKRQSVAFWCNPISGHATLYWYQQILGQGPKLLIQFQNNGVVDDSQLPKDRFSAERLKGVDSTLKIQPAKLEDSAVYLCASSFDPAGEGVQYFGAGTRLSVL.

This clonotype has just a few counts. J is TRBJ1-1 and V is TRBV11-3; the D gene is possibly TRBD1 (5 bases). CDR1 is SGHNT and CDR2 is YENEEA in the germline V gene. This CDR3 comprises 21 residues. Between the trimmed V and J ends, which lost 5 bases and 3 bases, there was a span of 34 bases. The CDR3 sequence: CASSQTTLFIRDTARDTEAFF. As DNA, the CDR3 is TGTGCCAGCAGCCAAACTACCCTCTTCATCAGGGATACGGCGAGGGACACTGAAGCTTTCTTT.

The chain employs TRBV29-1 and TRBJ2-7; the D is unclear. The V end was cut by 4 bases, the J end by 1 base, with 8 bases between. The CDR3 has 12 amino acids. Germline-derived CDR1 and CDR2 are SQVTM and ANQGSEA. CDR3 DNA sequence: TGCAGCGTTGTATCCGATTCCTACGAGCAGTACTTC. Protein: CSVVSDSYEQYF.

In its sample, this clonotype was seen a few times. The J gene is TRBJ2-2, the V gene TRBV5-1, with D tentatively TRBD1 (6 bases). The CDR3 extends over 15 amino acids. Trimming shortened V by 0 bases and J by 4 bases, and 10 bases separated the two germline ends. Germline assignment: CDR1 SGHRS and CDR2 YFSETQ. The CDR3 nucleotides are TGCGCCAGCAGCTTGGTCGGGACAAGCACCGGGGAGCTGTTTTTT. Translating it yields CASSLVGTSTGELFF.

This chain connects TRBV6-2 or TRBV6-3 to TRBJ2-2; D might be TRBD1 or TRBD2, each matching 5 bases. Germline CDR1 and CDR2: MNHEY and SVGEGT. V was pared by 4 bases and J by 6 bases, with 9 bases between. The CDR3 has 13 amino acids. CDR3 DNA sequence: TGTGCCAGCAGTTCACCGGGACCCGGGGAGCTGTTTTTT. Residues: CASSSPGPGELFF.

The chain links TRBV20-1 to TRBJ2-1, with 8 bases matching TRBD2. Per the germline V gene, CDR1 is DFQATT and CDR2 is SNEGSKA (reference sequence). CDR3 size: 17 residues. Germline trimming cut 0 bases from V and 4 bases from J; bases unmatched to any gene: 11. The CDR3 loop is CSARDLSGTDSYNEQFF. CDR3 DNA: TGCAGTGCTAGAGATCTTAGCGGGACCGACTCTTACAATGAGCAGTTCTTC.

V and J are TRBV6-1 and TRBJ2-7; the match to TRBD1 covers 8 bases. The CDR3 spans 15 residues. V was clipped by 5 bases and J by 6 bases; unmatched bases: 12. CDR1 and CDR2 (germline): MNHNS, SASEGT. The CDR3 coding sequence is TGTGCCAGCAGTAAAGAGGACAGGGCAACCTCCGAGCAGTACTTC. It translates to CASSKEDRATSEQYF.

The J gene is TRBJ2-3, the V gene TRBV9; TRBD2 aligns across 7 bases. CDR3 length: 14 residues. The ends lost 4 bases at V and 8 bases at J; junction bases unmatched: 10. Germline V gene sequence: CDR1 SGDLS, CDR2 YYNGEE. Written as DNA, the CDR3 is TGTGCCAGCAGCCCGGGACCCCGGGAGGTTACGCAGTATTTT. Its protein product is CASSPGPREVTQYF.

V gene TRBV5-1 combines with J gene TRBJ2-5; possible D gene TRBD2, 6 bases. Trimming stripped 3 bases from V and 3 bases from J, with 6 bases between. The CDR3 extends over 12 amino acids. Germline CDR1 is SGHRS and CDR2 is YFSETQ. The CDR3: CASSSGEETQYF. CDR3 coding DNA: TGCGCCAGCAGCTCGGGAGAAGAGACCCAGTACTTC.

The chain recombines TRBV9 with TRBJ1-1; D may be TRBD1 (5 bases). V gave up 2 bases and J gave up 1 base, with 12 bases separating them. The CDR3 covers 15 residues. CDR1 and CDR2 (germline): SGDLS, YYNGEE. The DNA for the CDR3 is TGTGCCAGCAGCGTTACGACAGCCCCGAACACTGAAGCTTTCTTT. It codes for CASSVTTAPNTEAFF.